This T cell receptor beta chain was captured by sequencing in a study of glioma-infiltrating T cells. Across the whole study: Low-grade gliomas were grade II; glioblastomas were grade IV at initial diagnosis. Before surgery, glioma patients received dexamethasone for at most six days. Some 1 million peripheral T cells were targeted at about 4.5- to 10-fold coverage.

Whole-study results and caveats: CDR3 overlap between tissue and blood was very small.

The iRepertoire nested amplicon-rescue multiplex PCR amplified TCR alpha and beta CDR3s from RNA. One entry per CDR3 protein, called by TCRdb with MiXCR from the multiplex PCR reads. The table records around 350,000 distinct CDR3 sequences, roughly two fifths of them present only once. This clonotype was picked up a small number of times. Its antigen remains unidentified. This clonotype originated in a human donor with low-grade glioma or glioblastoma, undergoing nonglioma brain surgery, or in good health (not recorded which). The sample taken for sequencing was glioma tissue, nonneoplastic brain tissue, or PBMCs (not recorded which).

The CDR3 reads CASSIQTGINEKLFF. Here the CDR3 DNA reads TGTGCCAGCAGTATCCAGACAGGCATAAATGAAAAACTGTTTTTT. The chain employs TRBV28 and TRBJ1-4; D possibly corresponds to TRBD1 (6 bases). Germline assignment: CDR1 MDHEN and CDR2 SYDVKM. Trimming stripped 5 bases from V and 5 bases from J, with 15 bases between. There are 15 residues in the CDR3.